The clone carrying this TCR beta chain appeared a few times. The antigen is not known. This record comes from a study of human T cells and chemical hapten exposure. Looking at the study overall: Application of 0.01% DPC to the upper back was done by patch test, with a reading at 6 days.

Germline values: CDR1 LNHDA, CDR2 SQIVND (reference sequence). V dropped 7 bases and J dropped 7 bases, with 28 bases sitting between them. CDR3 length: 18 residues. Per the study methods: TCRs per sample had a median of approximately 98,000 and ranged from about 20,000 to 700,000. MiXCR, applied by TCRdb to the RACE reads, yields one record per CDR3 protein. The V and J calls, along with clone size, are taken from TCRdb and not from the paper's own processing. This table holds roughly 380,000 distinct CDR3 sequences, more than 4.5% found once. The time point is: pre-sensitization, week 0. Specified treatment: therapeutic diphenylcyclopropenone sensitization with weekly scalp DPC. Regarding the study as a whole: High-frequency TCRs, those above 1 in 1000, stayed the same after DPC sensitization. Relative to controls, expanded TCRs formed significantly more large CDR3 similarity clusters.

The chain carries TRBV19 and TRBJ2-2; D is perhaps TRBD1 (6 bases). This sequence was found in a woman between 45 and 60 years old with alopecia areata. Some clones in this sample may be carry-over from other donors' samples. This sample comprised whole blood, obtained in connection with sensitization to the hapten diphenylcyclopropenone (DPC). The CDR3 bases are TGTGCCAGTAAGGGATTCGGGACACAGCTCCAGGGCGGCGGGGAGCTGTTTTTT. This translates into CASKGFGTQLQGGGELFF.